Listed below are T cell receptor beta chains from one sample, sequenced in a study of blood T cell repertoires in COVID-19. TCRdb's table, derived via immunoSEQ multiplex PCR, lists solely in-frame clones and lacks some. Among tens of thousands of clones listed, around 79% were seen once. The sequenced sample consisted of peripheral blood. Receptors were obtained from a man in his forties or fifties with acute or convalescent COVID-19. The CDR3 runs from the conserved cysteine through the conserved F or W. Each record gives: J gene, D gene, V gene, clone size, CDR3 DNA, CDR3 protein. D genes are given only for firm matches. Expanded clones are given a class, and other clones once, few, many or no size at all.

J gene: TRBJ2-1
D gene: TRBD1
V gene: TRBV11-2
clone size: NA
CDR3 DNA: TGTGCCAGCAGCTCCGGGACAGGGGGCTGGGAGCAGTTCTTC
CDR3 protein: CASSSGTGGWEQFF

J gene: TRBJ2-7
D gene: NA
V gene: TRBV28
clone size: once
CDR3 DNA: TGTGCCAGCAGCCTGGACTACTACGAGCAGTACTTC
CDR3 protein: CASSLDYYEQYF

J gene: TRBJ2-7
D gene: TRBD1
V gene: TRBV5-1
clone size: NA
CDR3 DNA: TGCGCCAGCAGCTTACACTGGACAGGTCCCTACGAGCAGTACTTC
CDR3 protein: CASSLHWTGPYEQYF

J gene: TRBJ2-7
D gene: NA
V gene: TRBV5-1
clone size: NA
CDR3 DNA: TGCGCCAGCAGCTTAGGACATGGCTCCTACGAGCAGTACTTC
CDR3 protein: CASSLGHGSYEQYF

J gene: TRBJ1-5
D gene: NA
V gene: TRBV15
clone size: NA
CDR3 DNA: TGTGCCACCAGCAGAGTAAGGGGCCAGGGCAATCAGCCCCAGCATTTT
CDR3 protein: CATSRVRGQGNQPQHF

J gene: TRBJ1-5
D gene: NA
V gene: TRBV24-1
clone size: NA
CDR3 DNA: TGTGCCACCAGGAGGGCACCGAATAACAATCAGCCCCAGCATTTT
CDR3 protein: CATRRAPNNNQPQHF

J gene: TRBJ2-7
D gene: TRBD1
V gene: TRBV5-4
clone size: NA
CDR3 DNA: TGTGCCAGCAGCTCTGGGACAGGCTCCTACGAGCAGTACTTC
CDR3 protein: CASSSGTGSYEQYF

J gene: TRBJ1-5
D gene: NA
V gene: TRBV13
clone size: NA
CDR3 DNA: TGTGCCAGCAGCTTAGGGGGCGGCAGGGCAGATCAGCCCCAGCATTTT
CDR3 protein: CASSLGGGRADQPQHF

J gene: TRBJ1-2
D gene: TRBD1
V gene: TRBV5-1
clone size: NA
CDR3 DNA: TGCGCCAGCAGCTTGTCCACAGGGGTCAACTATGGCTACACCTTC
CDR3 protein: CASSLSTGVNYGYTF

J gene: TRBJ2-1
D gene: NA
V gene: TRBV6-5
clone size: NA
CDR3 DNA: TGTGCCAGCAGTTACCAATTCTACAATGAGCAGTTCTTC
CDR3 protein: CASSYQFYNEQFF

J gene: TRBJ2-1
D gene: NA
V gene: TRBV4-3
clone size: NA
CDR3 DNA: TGCGCCAGCAGCCAAGCGGGGGCGGGAGTCGGAAATGAGCAGTTCTTC
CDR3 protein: CASSQAGAGVGNEQFF

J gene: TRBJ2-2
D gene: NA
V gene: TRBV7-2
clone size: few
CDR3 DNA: TGTGCCAGCAGCTCCGACAGAAACACCGGGGAGCTGTTTTTT
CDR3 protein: CASSSDRNTGELFF

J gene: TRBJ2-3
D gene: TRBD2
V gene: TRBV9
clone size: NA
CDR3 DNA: TGTGCCAGCAGCGTAGACCAGCGGGGGGCGATCCATACGCAGTATTTT
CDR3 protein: CASSVDQRGAIHTQYF

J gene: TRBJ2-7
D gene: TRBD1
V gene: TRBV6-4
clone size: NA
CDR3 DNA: TGTGCCAGCAGTGACCGCGGGACAGGGGACCCCCGCGAGCAGTACTTC
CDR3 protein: CASSDRGTGDPREQYF

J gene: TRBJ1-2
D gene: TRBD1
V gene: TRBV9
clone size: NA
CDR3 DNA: TGTGCCAGCAGCCCGGACAGGGCTCGAAGTGGCTACACCTTC
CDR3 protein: CASSPDRARSGYTF

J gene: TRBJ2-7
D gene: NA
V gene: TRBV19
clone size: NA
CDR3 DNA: TGTGCCAGTAGTATAGGTACCTACGAGCAGTACTTC
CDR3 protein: CASSIGTYEQYF

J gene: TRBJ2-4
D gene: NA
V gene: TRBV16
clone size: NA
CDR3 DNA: TGTGCCAGCAGCCCCAGGGAGGGGGAAAACATTCAGTACTTC
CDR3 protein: CASSPREGENIQYF

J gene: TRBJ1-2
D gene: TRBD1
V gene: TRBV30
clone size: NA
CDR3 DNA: TGTGCCCAGTGGGACAGGGGGACCAACTATGGCTACACCTTC
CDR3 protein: CAQWDRGTNYGYTF

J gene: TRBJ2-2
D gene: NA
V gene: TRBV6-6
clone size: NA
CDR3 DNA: TGTGCCAGCAGTCCGGACAGCTTCAACACCGGGGAGCTGTTTTTT
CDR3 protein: CASSPDSFNTGELFF

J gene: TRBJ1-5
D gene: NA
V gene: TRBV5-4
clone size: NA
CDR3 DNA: TGTGCCAGCAGCTTGGTCCCGAGTCAGCCCCAGCATTTT
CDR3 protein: CASSLVPSQPQHF

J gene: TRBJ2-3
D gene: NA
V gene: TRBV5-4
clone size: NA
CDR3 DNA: TGTGCCAGCAGCTTGGCGTCGGAGCGCACAGATACGCAGTATTTT
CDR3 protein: CASSLASERTDTQYF

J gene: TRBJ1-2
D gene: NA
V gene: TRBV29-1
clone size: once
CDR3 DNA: TGCAGCGTTGAAAACAGGGCTGACTATGGCTACACCTTC
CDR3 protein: CSVENRADYGYTF

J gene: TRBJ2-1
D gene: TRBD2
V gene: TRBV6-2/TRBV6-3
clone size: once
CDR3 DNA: TGTGCCAGCAGTTCCTCCACTAGCGGGAGTTTGCAGTTCTTC
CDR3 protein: CASSSSTSGSLQFF

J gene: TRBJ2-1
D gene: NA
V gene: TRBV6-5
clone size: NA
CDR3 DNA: TGTGCCAGCAGTTACTCGAATGGCGGGTTGTACAATGAGCAGTTCTTC
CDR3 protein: CASSYSNGGLYNEQFF

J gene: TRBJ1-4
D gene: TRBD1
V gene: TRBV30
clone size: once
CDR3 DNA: TGTGCCTGGAGTGACCTCCGACAGGGGCAGGAGGAAAAACTGTTTTTT
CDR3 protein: CAWSDLRQGQEEKLFF

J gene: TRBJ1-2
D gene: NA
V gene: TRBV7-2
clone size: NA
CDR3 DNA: TGTGCCAGCAGCTTAGACAGGGAGCATGGCTACACCTTC
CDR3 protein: CASSLDREHGYTF

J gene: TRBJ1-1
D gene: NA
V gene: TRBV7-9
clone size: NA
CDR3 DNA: TGTGCCAGCAGCTCCCGCCAGGGAAGGACTGAAGCTTTCTTT
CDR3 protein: CASSSRQGRTEAFF

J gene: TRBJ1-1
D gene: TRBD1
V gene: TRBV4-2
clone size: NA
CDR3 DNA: TGTGCCAGCAGCCAAGCAGGACAGGGAAACACTGAAGCTTTCTTT
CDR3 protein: CASSQAGQGNTEAFF

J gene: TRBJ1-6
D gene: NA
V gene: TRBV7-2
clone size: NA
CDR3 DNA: TGTGCCAGCAGCCTCGGGAGCTCCTATAATTCACCCCTCCACTTT
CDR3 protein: CASSLGSSYNSPLHF

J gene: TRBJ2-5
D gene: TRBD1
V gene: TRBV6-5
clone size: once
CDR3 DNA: TGTGCCAGCAGTCTGCGACAGGGGGCTTTGGAGACCCAGTACTTC
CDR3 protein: CASSLRQGALETQYF

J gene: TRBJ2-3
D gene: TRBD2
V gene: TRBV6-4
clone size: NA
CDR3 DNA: TGTGCCAGCAGTGACCGGACTAGCGGGGGGAGCACAGATACGCAGTATTTT
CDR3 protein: CASSDRTSGGSTDTQYF

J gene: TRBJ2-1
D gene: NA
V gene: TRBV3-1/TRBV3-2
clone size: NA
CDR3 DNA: TGTGCCAGCAAGGTGGGCATTAACAATGAGCAGTTCTTC
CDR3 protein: CASKVGINNEQFF

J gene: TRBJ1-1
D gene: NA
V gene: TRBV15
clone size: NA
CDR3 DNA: TGTGCCACCAGCAGGGACCGGGAGGGCACTGAAGCTTTCTTT
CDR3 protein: CATSRDREGTEAFF

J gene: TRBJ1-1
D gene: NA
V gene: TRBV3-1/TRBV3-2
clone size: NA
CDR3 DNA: TGTGCCAGCAGCCAACTTACAGGGATCGGAGCTTTCTTT
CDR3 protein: CASSQLTGIGAFF

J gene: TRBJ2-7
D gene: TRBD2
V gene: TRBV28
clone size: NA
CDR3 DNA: TGTGCCACCGAGGGACTAGCGGGCTACGAGCAGTACTTC
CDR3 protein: CATEGLAGYEQYF

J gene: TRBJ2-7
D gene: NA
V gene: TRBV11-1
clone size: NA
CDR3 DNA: TGTGCCAGCAGCTACGGGACAACTTACTCAGCCTACGAGCAGTACTTC
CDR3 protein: CASSYGTTYSAYEQYF

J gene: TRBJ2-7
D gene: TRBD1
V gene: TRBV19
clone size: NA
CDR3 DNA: TGTGCCAGTAGTATGGGCCAGGGGGCCTACGAGCAGTACTTC
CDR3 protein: CASSMGQGAYEQYF

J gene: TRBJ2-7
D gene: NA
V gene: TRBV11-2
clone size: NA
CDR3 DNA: TGTGCCAGCTCCCCGATTGGGAGGAACCGCTCCTACGAGCAGTACTTC
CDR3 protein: CASSPIGRNRSYEQYF

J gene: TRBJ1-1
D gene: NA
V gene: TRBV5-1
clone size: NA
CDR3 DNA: TGCGCCAGCAGCTTGGCCGCGGGACCCAACACTGAAGCTTTCTTT
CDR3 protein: CASSLAAGPNTEAFF

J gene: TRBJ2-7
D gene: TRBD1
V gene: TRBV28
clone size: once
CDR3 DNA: TGTGCCAGCAGAAATACCGACAGGGGGTTCACCTACGAGCAGTACTTC
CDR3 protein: CASRNTDRGFTYEQYF

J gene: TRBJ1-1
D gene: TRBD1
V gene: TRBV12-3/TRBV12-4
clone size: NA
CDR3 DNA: TGTGCCAGCAGGCGGACAGGGGGAGCTTTCTTT
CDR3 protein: CASRRTGGAFF

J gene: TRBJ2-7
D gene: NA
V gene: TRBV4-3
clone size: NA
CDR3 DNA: TGCGCCAGCAGCCAAGATTACACACAGTACGAGCAGTACTTC
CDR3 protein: CASSQDYTQYEQYF

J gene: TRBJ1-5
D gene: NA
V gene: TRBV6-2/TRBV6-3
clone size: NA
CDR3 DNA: TGTGCCAGCAGTTACTCGAGACTAACGAGCAATCAGCCCCAGCATTTT
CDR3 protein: CASSYSRLTSNQPQHF

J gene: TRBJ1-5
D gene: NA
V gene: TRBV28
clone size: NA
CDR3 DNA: TGTGCCAGCAGTACCCCCCACAGGGTAGGGGTTCAGCCCCAGCATTTT
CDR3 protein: CASSTPHRVGVQPQHF

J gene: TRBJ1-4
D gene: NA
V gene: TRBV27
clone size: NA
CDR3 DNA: TGTGCCAGCAGTTTTACAGGTAGCAAACTGTTTTTT
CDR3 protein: CASSFTGSKLFF

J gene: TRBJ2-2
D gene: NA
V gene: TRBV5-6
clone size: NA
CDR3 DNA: TGTGCCAGCATCGCTACAGACATCACCGGGGAGCTGTTTTTT
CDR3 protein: CASIATDITGELFF

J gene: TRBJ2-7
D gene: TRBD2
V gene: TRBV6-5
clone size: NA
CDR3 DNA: TGTGCCAGCAGTCCCAGACTAGCGCTTACCTACGAGCAGTACTTC
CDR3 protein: CASSPRLALTYEQYF

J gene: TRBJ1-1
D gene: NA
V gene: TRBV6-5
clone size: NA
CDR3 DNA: TGTGCCAGCAGTTACTCGGTGGCAGGACTCACTGAAGCTTTCTTT
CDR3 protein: CASSYSVAGLTEAFF

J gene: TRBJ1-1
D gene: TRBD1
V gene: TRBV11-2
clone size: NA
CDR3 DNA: TGTGCCAGCAGCTTAGAAATAGGAGACAGGGGCGCCCCAGGGAACACTGAAGCTTTCTTT
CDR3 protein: CASSLEIGDRGAPGNTEAFF

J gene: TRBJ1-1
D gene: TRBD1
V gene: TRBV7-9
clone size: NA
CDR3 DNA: TGTGCCAGCAGCCTACAGGGGGCGCTGACTGAAGCTTTCTTT
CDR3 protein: CASSLQGALTEAFF

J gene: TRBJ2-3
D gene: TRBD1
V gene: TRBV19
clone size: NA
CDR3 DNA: TGTGCCAGTAGTACCATTCCGGGACAGGGGGGCCCCACAGATACGCAGTATTTT
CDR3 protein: CASSTIPGQGGPTDTQYF

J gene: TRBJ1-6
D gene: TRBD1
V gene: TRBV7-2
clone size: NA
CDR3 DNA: TGTGCCAGCAGCACGGACAGGGTTGGGTCACCCCTCCACTTT
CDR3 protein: CASSTDRVGSPLHF

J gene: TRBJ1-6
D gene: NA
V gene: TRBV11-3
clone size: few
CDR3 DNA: TGTGCCAGCAGCTTAGATAGAGTATCACCCCTCCACTTT
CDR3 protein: CASSLDRVSPLHF

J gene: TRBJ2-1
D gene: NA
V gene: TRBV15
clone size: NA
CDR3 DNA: TGTGCCACCAGCAGAGATAGGGCAGGGAACAATGAGCAGTTCTTC
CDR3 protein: CATSRDRAGNNEQFF

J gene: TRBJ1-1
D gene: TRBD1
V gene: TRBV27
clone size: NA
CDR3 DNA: TGTGCCAGCAGTTCGGGACAGATGAACACTGAAGCTTTCTTT
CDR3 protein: CASSSGQMNTEAFF

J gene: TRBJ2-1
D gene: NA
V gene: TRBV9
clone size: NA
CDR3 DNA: TGTGCCAGCAGCGTAGGGCAGTTCAATGAGCAGTTCTTC
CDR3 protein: CASSVGQFNEQFF

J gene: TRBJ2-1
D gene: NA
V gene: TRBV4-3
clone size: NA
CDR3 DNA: TGCGCCAGCAGTCTAAGGGGGTCCTACAATGAGCAGTTCTTC
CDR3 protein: CASSLRGSYNEQFF

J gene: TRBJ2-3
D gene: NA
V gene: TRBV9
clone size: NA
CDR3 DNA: TGTGCCAGCAGCGCGGGACACGCTACAGATACGCAGTATTTT
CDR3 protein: CASSAGHATDTQYF

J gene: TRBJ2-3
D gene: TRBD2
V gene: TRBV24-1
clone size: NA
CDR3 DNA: TGTGCCACCAGTGATTTGAAGGAAGCGGGGGGAGATACGCAGTATTTT
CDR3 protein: CATSDLKEAGGDTQYF

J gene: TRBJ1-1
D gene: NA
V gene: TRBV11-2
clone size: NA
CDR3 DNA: TGTGCCAGCTCACAGGGGAACACTGAAGCTTTCTTT
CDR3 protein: CASSQGNTEAFF